A single sample is the source of the 20 T cell receptor beta chains below, sequenced in a study of vaccination and CD4 T cells after COVID-19. The treatment is: roughly 10-day PBMC culture with coronavirus spike peptide pools or control peptides (ViraFEST assay). Their recognized antigens are unknown. Sequencing of DNA taken from cultured CD4+ T cells relied on the Oncomine TCR Beta short-read assay. TCRdb reanalysed the PCR reads using MiXCR and keeps one entry per CDR3 protein. Of about 19,000 distinct CDR3 sequences listed, under 60% are singletons. Here the sequenced sample was CD4+ T cells from blood, cultured in vitro, taken after SARS-CoV-2 vaccination. These receptors all stem from a human donor who had recovered from COVID-19.

J is TRBJ2-3 and V is TRBV5-1, with no clear D. The CDR3 loop spans 14 amino acids. V lost 0 bases and J lost 4, with 9 bases in between. CDR1 SGHRS and CDR2 YFSETQ come from the germline V gene. As DNA, the CDR3 is TGCGCCAGCAGCTTGGCCCTCCCCCCAGATACGCAGTATTTT. Its translation: CASSLALPPDTQYF.

This clonotype is labeled medium-sized. CDR3 nucleotides: TGTGCCAGTAGTATATTAGCCGAGAACACTGAAGCTTTCTTT. Its protein product is CASSILAENTEAFF. The J gene is TRBJ1-1, the V gene TRBV19; D uncertain. CDR1 is LNHDA and CDR2 is SQIVND in the germline V gene (reference sequence). Trimming pared 2 bases from V and 1 base from J, leaving 8 bases between. The CDR3 loop spans 14 amino acids.

The chain recombines TRBV19 with TRBJ1-3; D is undetermined. V was cut by 1 base and J by 0 bases, with 7 bases left in between. This CDR3 region has 15 residues. CDR1 and CDR2 (germline): LNHDA, SQIVND (reference sequence). CDR3 in amino acids: CASSIASSSGNTIYF. The CDR3 nucleotides are TGTGCCAGTAGTATAGCCTCATCCTCTGGAAACACCATATATTTT.

The chain carries TRBV20-1 and TRBJ2-4; TRBD1 matches at 8 bases. V was clipped by 0 bases and J by 0 bases; unmatched bases: 7. The length of the CDR3 is 17 residues. The germline CDR1 and CDR2 sequences are DFQATT and SNEGSKA (reference sequence). CDR3 sequence: CSAREGQGPLAKNIQYF. For the CDR3, the DNA is TGCAGTGCTAGAGAAGGACAGGGACCTCTAGCCAAAAACATTCAGTACTTC.

This chain joins TRBV7-8 and TRBJ2-1, with D perhaps assigned TRBD1 or TRBD2 (5 bases each). The V and J ends lost 4 bases and 4 bases respectively, with 14 bases between them. Germline V gives CDR1 SGHVS, CDR2 FQNEAQ. The CDR3 loop spans 15 amino acids. The CDR3 here is CASSSPRGGYNEQFF. CDR3 bases: TGTGCCAGCAGCTCCCCTCGTGGGGGTTACAATGAGCAGTTCTTC.

The CDR3 protein is CASSPQPGTSGGFADTQYF. CDR3 bases: TGTGCCAGCAGCCCACAACCTGGGACTAGCGGGGGGTTCGCAGATACGCAGTATTTT. This chain uses TRBV7-2 with TRBJ2-3, with TRBD2 identical over 15 bases. V was pared by 5 bases and J by 4 bases, with 13 bases of the junction left unmatched. Germline lookup yields CDR1 SGHTA and CDR2 FQGNSA. CDR3 length equals 19 residues.

As DNA, the CDR3 is TGTGCCAGCAGCGCGGGACGGCCAGGGGATTCACCCCTCCACTTT. Translation gives CASSAGRPGDSPLHF. The genes are TRBV7-3 and TRBJ1-6; D perhaps matches TRBD1 (6 bases). This CDR3 comprises 15 residues. Trimming removed 5 bases from V and 8 bases from J, with 16 bases in between. Per germline, CDR1 SGHTA and CDR2 FQGTGA. The variable domain in full, with the rest retrieved from reference TRBV7-3 and TRBJ1-6, is GAGVSQTPSNKVTEKGKYVELRCDPISGHTALYWYRQSLGQGPEFLIYFQGTGAADDSGLPNDRFFAVRPEGSVSTLKIQRTERGDSAVYLCASSAGRPGDSPLHFGNGTRLTVT.

The chain is built from TRBV5-1 and TRBJ1-2, with 10 bases fitting TRBD1. V dropped 1 base and J dropped 4; count of bases not matched to a gene: 4. This CDR3 region has 15 residues. Germline CDR1 SGHRS, CDR2 YFSETQ. CDR3 protein: CASSLTGTGAYGYTF. The CDR3 nucleotides read TGCGCCAGCAGCTTGACCGGGACAGGGGCCTATGGCTACACCTTC.

The V gene is TRBV24-1, the J gene TRBJ2-1; D might be TRBD2 (5 bases). Trimming removed 6 bases at V and 6 bases at J, with 8 bases between. This CDR3 is built from 12 residues. Per the germline V gene, CDR1 is KGHDR and CDR2 is SFDVKD. The CDR3 reads CATSRTSNEQFF. Written as DNA, the CDR3 is TGTGCCACCAGTAGGACTTCCAATGAGCAGTTCTTC.

CDR3 amino acids: CASSIKGEGEQYF. The DNA of the CDR3 is TGTGCCAGTAGTATTAAGGGAGAGGGCGAGCAGTACTTC. The J gene is TRBJ2-7, the V gene TRBV19, with TRBD2 as a possible D gene (5 bases). The CDR3 is 13 amino acids. Trimming cost V 3 bases and J 6 bases, with 12 bases left between them. Germline V lookup: CDR1 LNHDA, CDR2 SQIVND (reference sequence).

The chain links TRBV20-1 to TRBJ1-6, with TRBD1 matching 8 bases. The CDR3 contains 15 residues. CDR1 and CDR2 (germline): DFQATT, SNEGSKA (reference sequence). The J segment lost 7 bases and the V segment lost 3 bases, leaving 8 bases of the junction unmatched. DNA for the CDR3: TGCAGTGCTAGCGGGCAGGGGGCGCAAAATTCACCCCTCCACTTT. Its translation: CSASGQGAQNSPLHF.

The V call is TRBV20-1, the J call TRBJ2-1; 9 bases map to TRBD2. Per the germline V gene, CDR1 is DFQATT and CDR2 is SNEGSKA (reference sequence). Trimming cost V 4 bases and J 6 bases; bases outside gene matches: 7. The CDR3 contains 14 residues. CDR3 nucleotide sequence: TGCAGTGCTACGTCAGGGACTAGCCTCAATGAGCAGTTCTTC. Its protein is CSATSGTSLNEQFF.

The rearrangement joins TRBV28 to TRBJ1-5, with TRBD1 matching 8 bases. The CDR3 loop spans 14 amino acids. Germline V CDR1 and CDR2: MDHEN, SYDVKM. Germline trimming cut 6 bases from V and 6 bases from J; bases unmatched to any gene: 7. This chain's CDR3 is CASSRTGLTQPQHF. The CDR3 DNA follows: TGTGCCAGCAGCCGGACAGGGCTTACTCAGCCCCAGCATTTT.

This chain connects TRBV9 to TRBJ2-3; possibly TRBD1 or TRBD2 for D (7 bases each). V dropped 0 bases and J dropped 3 bases, with 14 bases sitting between them. This CDR3 contains 16 residues. The germline V gene has CDR1 SGDLS and CDR2 YYNGEE. CDR3 in amino acids: CASSVARQGGTDTQYF. CDR3 in DNA: TGTGCCAGCAGCGTAGCTCGGCAGGGGGGGACAGATACGCAGTATTTT.

This chain joins TRBV15 and TRBJ1-1; D is undetermined. The germline gives CDR1 LNHNV, CDR2 YYDKDF (reference sequence). This CDR3 region has 14 residues. Trimming cost V 5 bases and J 1 base, with 11 bases left between them. CDR3 amino acids: CATSARTGNTEAFF. CDR3 nucleotide sequence: TGTGCCACCAGCGCAAGGACGGGGAACACTGAAGCTTTCTTT.

CDR3 in DNA: TGTGCCAGCAGCTTAGCGGGTTCAAAAGCTTTCTTT. Encoded protein: CASSLAGSKAFF. The chain couples TRBV7-9 to TRBJ1-1; D unresolved. The CDR3 totals 12 residues. V was pared by 0 bases and J by 9 bases, with 8 bases between. Germline CDR1 and CDR2: SEHNR and FQNEAQ (reference sequence).

The CDR3 spells CSALKPGQGLANYGYTF. The CDR3 region has the DNA TGCAGTGCTCTAAAACCGGGACAGGGACTAGCTAACTATGGCTACACCTTC. The rearrangement links TRBV20-1 to TRBJ1-2; 9 nucleotides match TRBD1. J gave up 0 bases and V 5 bases, and 13 bases lay outside the gene matches. Germline CDR1 DFQATT, CDR2 SNEGSKA (reference sequence). This CDR3 has 17 amino acids.

This clonotype was detected a few times. The chain carries TRBV6-4 and TRBJ1-2; a possible D gene is TRBD1 (6 bases). This CDR3 is 13 amino acids long. Looked up from germline, CDR1 is MRHNA and CDR2 is SNTAGT. V lost 6 bases to trimming and J lost 8 bases, with 16 bases between them. CDR3 in amino acids: CASRGGGEAGYTF. DNA of the CDR3: TGTGCCAGCAGAGGGGGAGGGGAAGCCGGCTACACCTTC.

Comment on this clonotype: A junction end diverges from the germline sequence, so it may reflect a read error. This chain joins TRBV11-3 and TRBJ1-1; perhaps TRBD1 as D (5 bases). Germline V gene lookup returns CDR1 SGHNT and CDR2 YENEEA. The CDR3 spans 14 residues. CDR3 residues: CVSSLDRPNTEAFF. The CDR3 DNA reads as TGTGTCAGCAGCTTAGACAGACCAAACACTGAAGCTTTCTTT.

The V gene is TRBV20-1, the J gene TRBJ2-1; no firm D call. The CDR3 totals 12 residues. The germline V gene encodes CDR1 DFQATT and CDR2 SNEGSKA (reference sequence). Trimming shortened V by 3 bases and J by 5 bases, and 8 bases separated the two germline ends. In DNA, the CDR3 is TGCAGTGCTAGTCCGTTGGACAATGAGCAGTTCTTC. Translating it yields CSASPLDNEQFF.